The present T cell receptor (beta chain) was sequenced within a study of monozygotic twins with inflammatory bowel disease. Study-level results: IBD patients, compared with healthy twins, shared fewer clonotypes with others (especially with disease activity).

Per donor there was one draw, yielding a blood sample of 2 to 3 ml. A note on this clonotype: Its antigen is undetermined.

Germline V lookup: CDR1 SEHNR, CDR2 FQNEAQ (reference sequence). CDR3 length: 16 amino acids. Incorporation of UMIs carrying a 6-nucleotide sample barcode was performed by template switching. TCRdb re-called the 5' RACE reads; one entry per CDR3 protein, DNA not given. This sample's table reports 400,000 or so distinct CDR3 sequences. This chain joins TRBV7-9 and TRBJ2-2. The source is a human donor with ulcerative colitis or Crohn's disease, or a healthy co-twin of an affected twin (not recorded which). What was sequenced was blood. The CDR3 protein is CASSLLGGRTTGELFF. Combining the CDR3 with reference TRBV7-9 and TRBJ2-2 gives the whole variable domain DTGVSQNPRHKITKRGQNVTFRCDPISEHNRLYWYRQTLGQGPEFLTYFQNEAQLEKSRLLSDRFSAERPKGSFSTLEIQRTEQGDSAMYLCASSLLGGRTTGELFFGEGSRLTVL.